The 31 T cell receptor beta chains below come from one sample, sequenced in a study of cytomegalovirus exposure and HLA in healthy donors. This PCR relied on a set of 60 Vbeta primers and 13 Jbeta primers. The table came from immunoSEQ multiplex PCR; TCRdb's copy has only in-frame clones and leaves some out. This sample yields tens of thousands of clones, of which approximately 70% are seen a single time; about 14% belongs to the top ten. Sequencing was performed on PBMCs. These receptors came from a male donor in good health and CMV-seropositive.

This chain links TRBV18 with TRBJ1-5; tentative D call: TRBD1 (6 bases). Germline V gene sequence: CDR1 KGHSH, CDR2 LQKENI. The CDR3 loop spans 17 amino acids. Trimming stripped 6 bases from V and 0 bases from J, with 18 bases between. The CDR3 sequence: CASSPDRLDSSNQPQHF. The CDR3 bases are TGTGCCAGCTCTCCCGACAGGTTAGACTCTAGCAATCAGCCCCAGCATTTT.

This clone was detected a few times. The chain couples TRBV29-1 to TRBJ1-2; D is undetermined. This CDR3 region has 13 residues. Per the germline V gene, CDR1 is SQVTM and CDR2 is ANQGSEA. V dropped 5 bases and J dropped 7 bases, with 17 bases sitting between them. CDR3 sequence reads: CSVWTSRGLGYTF. The CDR3 DNA reads TGCAGCGTTTGGACTTCCCGGGGTCTTGGCTACACCTTC. Complete variable domain (other parts from reference TRBV29-1 and TRBJ1-2): SAVISQKPSRDICQRGTSLTIQCQVDSQVTMMFWYRQQPGQSLTLIATANQGSEATYESGFVIDKFPISRPNLTFSTLTVSNMSPEDSSIYLCSVWTSRGLGYTFGSGTRLTVV.

The chain combines TRBV7-2 with TRBJ1-2, with 8 positions matching TRBD1. With 4 bases clipped from V and 7 bases from J, the junction kept 11 bases outside the gene matches. Germline CDR1 is SGHTA and CDR2 is FQGNSA. This CDR3 has 15 amino acids. CDR3 DNA sequence: TGTGCCAGCAGCTCCCCGGACAGGGTGCGGGGTGGCTACACCTTC. As protein: CASSSPDRVRGGYTF.

This chain uses TRBV19 with TRBJ1-6, with D possibly TRBD1 on 5 matching bases. The germline V gene encodes CDR1 LNHDA and CDR2 SQIVND (reference sequence). This CDR3 comprises 13 residues. The V gene lost 5 bases and the J gene lost 7 bases, with 9 bases spanning the gap. DNA for the CDR3: TGTGCCAGTAGTTCGTACAGGAATTCACCCCTCCACTTT. It encodes CASSSYRNSPLHF.

The gene calls are TRBV7-8 and TRBJ2-7; D is ambiguous. V was cut by 3 bases and J by 0 bases, with 6 bases left in between. This CDR3 has 13 residues. CDR1 and CDR2 (germline): SGHVS, FQNEAQ. CDR3 residues: CASSFLSSYEQYF. CDR3 bases: TGTGCCAGCAGCTTTCTTAGCTCCTACGAGCAGTACTTC.

The gene calls are TRBV6-1 and TRBJ1-5, with D perhaps TRBD1 (6 bases). Per germline, CDR1 MNHNS and CDR2 SASEGT. The CDR3 extends over 15 amino acids. V gave up 2 bases and J gave up 7 bases, with 15 bases separating them. The CDR3 region has the DNA TGTGCCAGCAGTGAATTCGAAGAGGGGGGGCAGCCCCAGCATTTT. Encoded protein: CASSEFEEGGQPQHF.

V usage is TRBV10-1 and J usage is TRBJ2-2; D not certain. The germline CDR1 and CDR2 sequences are WNHNN and SYGVQD (reference sequence). CDR3 size: 11 residues. V shed 6 bases and J shed 5 bases, with 4 bases lying between them. The CDR3 reads CASSHTGELFF. In DNA form, the CDR3 reads TGCGCCAGCAGCCATACCGGGGAGCTGTTTTTT.

This clone was seen a single time. An end of the junction differs from the germline gene, which may be a read error. Distinct nucleotide sequences in the sample also encode this CDR3. The rearrangement joins TRBV6-6 to TRBJ1-3; D remains ambiguous. This CDR3 is 14 amino acids long. Germline CDR1 MNHNY, CDR2 SVGAGI (reference sequence). The CDR3 coding sequence is TGTGCCAGCAGCTACTCGAAACAAGGAAACACCATATATTTT. Its translation is CASSYSKQGNTIYF.

The gene calls are TRBV11-2 and TRBJ1-1; a weak D match, TRBD1 (5 bases). V was shortened by 5 bases and J by 0 bases, with 13 bases between the two germline ends. The CDR3 is 15 amino acids. Germline V gene data show CDR1 as SGHAT and CDR2 as FQNNGV. CDR3 sequence: CASSLSDSMNTEAFF. The CDR3 DNA reads as TGTGCCAGCAGCCTAAGTGACAGCATGAACACTGAAGCTTTCTTT. Supplemented by reference TRBV11-2 and TRBJ1-1, the full variable domain reads EAGVAQSPRYKIIEKRQSVAFWCNPISGHATLYWYQQILGQGPKLLIQFQNNGVVDDSQLPKDRFSAERLKGVDSTLKIQPAKLEDSAVYLCASSLSDSMNTEAFFGQGTRLTVV.

This clone was found a few times. The chain is built from TRBV6-1 and TRBJ2-4; 12 positions agree with TRBD1. Germline CDR1 and CDR2: MNHNS and SASEGT. V shed 2 bases and J 2 bases; nucleotides not matched to a gene: 10. CDR3 size: 19 residues. CDR3 amino acids: CASSELGQGAARTKNIQYF. DNA of the CDR3: TGTGCCAGCAGTGAATTGGGACAGGGGGCGGCGAGAACCAAAAACATTCAGTACTTC.

V and J are TRBV7-9 and TRBJ2-5, with D perhaps matching TRBD1 (6 bases). Germline CDR1 and CDR2: SEHNR and FQNEAQ (reference sequence). This CDR3 contains 15 residues. The ends were cut back, 4 bases at V and 5 bases at J, with 17 bases in the middle. The CDR3 coding sequence is TGTGCCAGCAGCTCAGGGGACCAATGGAGGGAGACCCAGTACTTC. It is translated as CASSSGDQWRETQYF.

The chain uses TRBV5-1 and TRBJ2-5; TRBD2 agrees at 9 bases. The DNA matches TRBJ2-7 better at its end, which makes the J call doubtful. CDR3 length: 14 residues. Germline V gene data show CDR1 as SGHRS and CDR2 as YFSETQ. CDR3 protein: CASSFGGGAGEQYF. The CDR3 nucleotides read TGCGCCAGCAGCTTTGGCGGGGGGGCTGGCGAGCAGTACTTC.

The genes are TRBV7-8 and TRBJ1-4; TRBD1 matches 7 bases. V dropped 7 bases and J dropped 0; count of bases not matched to a gene: 14. The germline CDR1 and CDR2 sequences are SGHVS and FQNEAQ. CDR3 length: 18 amino acids. DNA of the CDR3: TGTGCCAGCAAAAAACGGGACAGAATTGGGGCAACTAATGAAAAACTGTTTTTT. Translation gives CASKKRDRIGATNEKLFF.

This rearrangement joins TRBV11-3 to TRBJ1-6, with 12 bases identical to TRBD1. The J segment lost 2 bases and the V segment lost 3 bases, leaving 5 bases of the junction unmatched. The CDR3 length is 18 residues. Germline lookup yields CDR1 SGHNT and CDR2 YENEEA. This CDR3 reads CASSFGTGGFPYNSPLHF. The DNA of the CDR3 is TGTGCCAGCAGCTTCGGGACAGGGGGCTTCCCCTATAATTCACCCCTCCACTTT.

The chain combines TRBV4-3 with TRBJ2-3, with 9 bases identical to TRBD2. Germline V gene lookup returns CDR1 LGHNA and CDR2 YSLEER. J gave up 4 bases and V 1 base, and 12 bases lay outside the gene matches. This CDR3 is built from 18 residues. The CDR3, as DNA: TGCGCCAGCAGCCAAGTAAGGTTGGGCGGGGGGGCCTCAGATACGCAGTATTTT. Its translation: CASSQVRLGGGASDTQYF.

V usage is TRBV6-1 and J usage is TRBJ2-2; D is unresolved. From germline, CDR1 is MNHNS and CDR2 SASEGT. The CDR3 has 13 residues. Trimming removed 7 bases from V and 6 bases from J, with 12 bases in between. The DNA of the CDR3 is TGTGCCAGCAAAGCCCTCACGGCCGGGGAGCTGTTTTTT. Translation: CASKALTAGELFF.

This clone was detected a few times. V is TRBV7-6 and J is TRBJ2-1, with 9 bases that match TRBD2. Germline V gene data show CDR1 as SGHVS and CDR2 as FNYEAQ. The CDR3 extends over 18 amino acids. The trim removed 7 bases at V and 7 bases at J, leaving 20 bases unmatched. CDR3 in amino acids: CASTASRGGTITRNEQFF. CDR3 in DNA: TGTGCCAGCACAGCTTCGCGGGGGGGCACGATTACGAGAAATGAGCAGTTCTTC.

Comment on this clone: The final CDR3 position lacks the conserved phenylalanine or tryptophan, pointing to a likely read error. The CDR3 DNA is TGTGCCAGCAAGGACAGGGAAAGAGGCACTGAAGCTTTCTCT. Amino acids: CASKDRERGTEAFS. The rearrangement uses TRBV19 and TRBJ1-1; 8 bases map to TRBD1. The CDR3 length is 14 residues. Trimming at V came to 9 bases and at J to 4 bases, leaving 10 bases not matched to a gene. The germline V gene has CDR1 LNHDA and CDR2 SQIVND (reference sequence).

The CDR3 DNA sequence: TGCAGCGTTGACTACAGGCGCATGAACACTGAAGCTTTCTTT. Translation gives CSVDYRRMNTEAFF. This sequence joins TRBV29-1 and TRBJ1-1; weak D call: TRBD1 (5 bases). Trimming left V 3 bases short and J 0 bases short, with 11 bases between. The CDR3 length is 14 residues. Germline CDR1 and CDR2: SQVTM and ANQGSEA.

The chain joins TRBV4-1 to TRBJ2-7, with 10 bases lining up with TRBD1. CDR1 and CDR2 from the germline V gene are MGHRA and YSYEKL. V dropped 4 bases and J dropped 4; count of bases not matched to a gene: 4. There are 14 residues in the CDR3. CDR3 DNA: TGCGCCAGCAGCCTCCAGGACAGGGGGTACGAGCAGTACTTC. This encodes CASSLQDRGYEQYF.

This clone turned up a few times. This chain connects TRBV11-2 to TRBJ2-3; D may be TRBD1 (5 bases). CDR1 SGHAT and CDR2 FQNNGV come from the germline V gene. V dropped 4 bases and J dropped 14 bases, with 16 bases sitting between them. This CDR3 comprises 12 residues. The CDR3 DNA is TGTGCCAGCAGCTCGACAGTGGCATCGGGGTATTTT. This gives the protein CASSSTVASGYF.

Comment on this clone: One end of the junction does not line up with germline, which may come from a read error. In DNA, the CDR3 is TGTTCCAGCAGCTTAGAAGTCACAGGGGGCTTTAAAGGTGAAGCTTTCTTT. The encoded protein is CSSSLEVTGGFKGEAFF. This rearrangement joins TRBV7-9 to TRBJ1-1; TRBD1 matches 9 bases. This CDR3 has 17 amino acids. Germline-derived CDR1 and CDR2 are SEHNR and FQNEAQ (reference sequence). Filled out from reference TRBV7-9 and TRBJ1-1, the complete variable domain reads DTGVSQNPRHKITKRGQNVTFRCDPISEHNRLYWYRQTLGQGPEFLTYFQNEAQLEKSRLLSDRFSAERPKGSFSTLEIQRTEQGDSAMYLCSSSLEVTGGFKGEAFFGQGTRLTVV.

The V and J genes are TRBV14 and TRBJ2-7, with a weak D call TRBD1 (7 bases). V dropped 4 bases and J dropped 7 bases, with 20 bases sitting between them. The CDR3 is 15 amino acids. Germline V gene lookup returns CDR1 SGHDN and CDR2 FVKESK. This CDR3 reads CASSPPIGGGREQYF. Written as DNA, the CDR3 is TGTGCCAGCAGCCCCCCGATAGGAGGGGGCAGGGAGCAGTACTTC.

Comments on this clone: At one end, the junction sequence differs from germline, possibly due to a read error. The rearrangement joins TRBV6-1 to TRBJ2-5, with TRBD2 matching 13 bases. The CDR3 runs to 15 residues. The germline V gene has CDR1 MNHNS and CDR2 SASEGT. The CDR3 reads CASLKSGLAGEIQYF. CDR3 in DNA: TGTGCCAGCCTAAAAAGTGGACTAGCGGGAGAGATCCAGTACTTC.

As to this clone: Additional DNA sequences in this sample encode the identical CDR3. The chain has TRBV19 and TRBJ1-1; 9 positions agree with TRBD1. The V gene end was trimmed by 5 bases and the J gene end by 6 bases; junction bases not matched to a gene: 7. The CDR3 runs to 14 residues. Germline assignment: CDR1 LNHDA and CDR2 SQIVND (reference sequence). CDR3 bases: TGTGCCAGTAGTCCGGGACAGGGTAGCGCTGAAGCTTTCTTT. Protein: CASSPGQGSAEAFF.

V and J are TRBV5-6 and TRBJ1-5; D unresolved. The CDR3 sequence is 16 residues long. The V end lost 0 bases, the J end lost 2 bases, and 12 bases lay between the germline ends. Germline V gene sequence: CDR1 SGHDT, CDR2 YYEEEE. The CDR3 sequence: CASSLGGGPGNQPQHF. Here the CDR3 DNA reads TGTGCCAGCAGCTTGGGGGGAGGCCCTGGCAATCAGCCCCAGCATTTT.

V gene TRBV5-1 combines with J gene TRBJ2-1; D is ambiguous. Germline-derived CDR1 and CDR2 are SGHRS and YFSETQ. Trimming took off 2 bases at V and 7 bases at J, with 7 bases between the two ends. The CDR3 totals 12 residues. CDR3 amino acids: CASSFETNEQFF. CDR3 nucleotides: TGCGCCAGCAGCTTCGAAACAAATGAGCAGTTCTTC.

This clone came up a few times. The V and J genes are TRBV7-9 and TRBJ2-7; the D is unclear. The germline V gene encodes CDR1 SEHNR and CDR2 FQNEAQ (reference sequence). V was cut by 2 bases and J by 7 bases, with 12 bases left in between. The CDR3 has 13 residues. This chain's CDR3 is CASSLTQSGEQYF. The CDR3 DNA reads TGTGCCAGCAGCTTAACCCAATCGGGTGAGCAGTACTTC.

The V call is TRBV7-2, the J call TRBJ1-1; perhaps TRBD1 as D (6 bases). This CDR3 comprises 14 residues. Deletions cut 2 bases from V and 3 bases from J, with 10 bases between. CDR1 SGHTA and CDR2 FQGNSA come from the germline V gene. For the CDR3, the DNA is TGTGCCAGCAGCTTACAGGGGCCTCACACTGAAGCTTTCTTT. Its translation: CASSLQGPHTEAFF. Combining the CDR3 with reference TRBV7-2 and TRBJ1-1 gives the whole variable domain GAGVSQSPSNKVTEKGKDVELRCDPISGHTALYWYRQSLGQGLEFLIYFQGNSAPDKSGLPSDRFSAERTGGSVSTLTIQRTQQEDSAVYLCASSLQGPHTEAFFGQGTRLTVV.

The V call is TRBV6-6, the J call TRBJ2-1, with a possible D match to TRBD2 (6 bases). Trimming shortened V by 6 bases and J by 5 bases, and 11 bases separated the two germline ends. The CDR3 consists of 13 residues. The V gene's germline CDR1 is MNHNY and CDR2 SVGAGI (reference sequence). CDR3 region: CASRSSGNNEQFF. CDR3 sequence (DNA): TGTGCCAGCAGGAGTAGCGGTAACAATGAGCAGTTCTTC.

This chain links TRBV6-5 with TRBJ1-1, with 7 bases matching TRBD1. There are 14 residues in the CDR3. Trimming at V came to 5 bases and at J to 4 bases, leaving 7 bases not matched to a gene. Germline CDR1 MNHEY, CDR2 SVGAGI. CDR3 sequence (DNA): TGTGCCAGCAGTCTACAGGGGTTCGGCACTGAAGCTTTCTTT. This translates into CASSLQGFGTEAFF.